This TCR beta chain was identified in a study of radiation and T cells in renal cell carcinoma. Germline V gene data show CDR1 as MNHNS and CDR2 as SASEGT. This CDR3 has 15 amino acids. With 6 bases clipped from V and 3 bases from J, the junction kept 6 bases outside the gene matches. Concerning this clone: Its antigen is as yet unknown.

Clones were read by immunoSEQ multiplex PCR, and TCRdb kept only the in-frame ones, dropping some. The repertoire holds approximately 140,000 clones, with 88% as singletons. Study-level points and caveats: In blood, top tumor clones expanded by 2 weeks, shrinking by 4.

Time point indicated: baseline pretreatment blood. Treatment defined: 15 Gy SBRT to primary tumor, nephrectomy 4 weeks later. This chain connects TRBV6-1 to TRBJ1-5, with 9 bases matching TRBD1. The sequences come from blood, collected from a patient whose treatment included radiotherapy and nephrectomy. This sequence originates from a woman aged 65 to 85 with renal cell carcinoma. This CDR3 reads CASRAQGAINQPQHF. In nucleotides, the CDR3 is TGTGCCAGCAGAGCACAGGGGGCAATCAATCAGCCCCAGCATTTT.